This T cell receptor (beta chain) appears in the sequencing data of a study of T cell responses to AZD1222 COVID-19 vaccine. Concerning this clone itself: The antigen is undetermined.

Assay used: immunoSEQ multiplex PCR; TCRdb lists only in-frame clones, some missing. The sample records about 48,000 clones, 80% to 90% being singletons. The junction had 7 bases not matched to a gene; V was cut back by 0 bases and J by 3 bases. Germline CDR1 MGHRA, CDR2 YSYEKL. The CDR3 is 20 amino acids. Combined were second doses at about 4 or about 12 weeks. Study outcomes and limitations: The donor group comprised mostly white British people and more females; the analysis possibly underestimated clonal diversity. Compared with day 0, the breadth and depth of the Spike-specific TCR repertoire rose significantly after two doses of AZD1222.

The input for sequencing was peripheral blood, taken 28 days after the second AZD1222 dose. This TCR was sampled from an adult who received the AZD1222 COVID-19 vaccine. V gene TRBV4-1 combines with J gene TRBJ2-2; 16 positions match TRBD2. The CDR3 sequence is CASSQDAGTSGRVYTGELFF. In nucleotides, the CDR3 is TGCGCCAGCAGCCAAGATGCCGGGACTAGCGGGAGGGTATACACCGGGGAGCTGTTTTTT.